The rows below give T cell receptor beta chains drawn from one sample of a study of T cell changes during pregnancy in multiple sclerosis. Clones were sequenced by immunoSEQ multiplex PCR, and TCRdb holds only the in-frame ones, with some missing. The repertoire holds some 60,000 clones, with around 92% as singletons. The specimen was peripheral blood, collected in the second trimester of pregnancy. Source of these receptors: a female donor in good health, enrolled as a control in a pregnancy study. The CDR3 runs from the conserved cysteine through the conserved F or W. A D gene is named only where the DNA matches it firmly. Only part of the rows carry a size: once, few, many, or a class if the clone is expanded.

abundance	v_gene	d_gene	j_gene	CDR3nt	CDR3aa
.	TRBV7-3	TRBD1	TRBJ2-5	TGTGCCAGCAGTCTCACGGGACAGGGGGCGGAGACCCAGTACTTC	CASSLTGQGAETQYF
.	TRBV4-2	.	TRBJ1-1	TGTGCCAGCAGCCGACAGAGCATGAACACTGAAGCTTTCTTT	CASSRQSMNTEAFF
once	TRBV30	TRBD1	TRBJ2-7	TGTGCCTGGGGACGGGACAGTCCCTACGAGCAGTACTTC	CAWGRDSPYEQYF
.	TRBV7-3	.	TRBJ2-5	TGTGCCAGCAGCTTAGCAGGGTCAACGACCCAGTACTTC	CASSLAGSTTQYF
few	TRBV29-1	.	TRBJ1-1	TGCAGCGGTACAGTGAACACTGAAGCTTTCTTT	CSGTVNTEAFF
.	TRBV7-6	.	TRBJ2-3	TGTGCCAGCAGATCGGTTGGCACAGATACGCAGTATTTT	CASRSVGTDTQYF
few	TRBV30	.	TRBJ1-3	TGTGCCTGGAGTGCCTTGGGGCCAGCCCGCTCTGGAAACACCATATATTTT	CAWSALGPARSGNTIYF
.	TRBV19	.	TRBJ2-1	TGTGCCAGTAGTACCGATCGTAGCGGAACATACAATGAGCAGTTCTTC	CASSTDRSGTYNEQFF
.	TRBV7-2	TRBD1	TRBJ1-2	TGTGCCAGCAGCGCCCAGGGGGGAAGCTATGGCTACACCTTC	CASSAQGGSYGYTF
.	TRBV10-2	.	TRBJ1-6	TGCGCCAGCAGTCGACAGGCTCGGGGTTCACCCCTCCACTTT	CASSRQARGSPLHF
.	TRBV30	.	TRBJ1-2	TGTGCCTGGACCCCGGGGTCGAACTATGGCTACACCTTC	CAWTPGSNYGYTF
.	TRBV27	.	TRBJ1-5	TGTGCCAGCAGTTCACAGGGACACAATCAGCCCCAGCATTTT	CASSSQGHNQPQHF
.	TRBV7-2	.	TRBJ2-6	TGTGCCAGCAGGCAGGGATCTGGGGCCAACGTCCTGACTTTC	CASRQGSGANVLTF
.	TRBV19	.	TRBJ2-7	TGTGCCAGTAGTATTCAGGGGTTGGACGAGCAGTACTTC	CASSIQGLDEQYF
.	TRBV20-1	TRBD2	TRBJ2-6	TGCAGGAGGGAGGGGACCAACGTCCTGACTTTC	CRREGTNVLTF
.	TRBV25-1	.	TRBJ1-4	TGTGCCAGCAGTGAATTAGAAAAACTGTTTTTT	CASSELEKLFF
.	TRBV19	TRBD1	TRBJ2-7	TGTGCCAGTAGTCCCAGGACAGGGATTTCCTACGAGCAGTACTTC	CASSPRTGISYEQYF
once	TRBV7-9	TRBD1	TRBJ1-2	TGTGCCAGCAGCGCCCCGGGACAGGGAAATTATGGCTACACCTTC	CASSAPGQGNYGYTF
.	TRBV11-2	TRBD1	TRBJ1-2	TGTGCCAGCAGCCCGGGACAGTCCTATGGCTACACCTTC	CASSPGQSYGYTF
once	TRBV7-6	.	TRBJ2-2	TGTGCCAGCAGCCCCCCAGCCGGGGAGCTGTTTTTT	CASSPPAGELFF
.	TRBV5-1	TRBD2	TRBJ2-3	TGCGCCAGCAGCCGGACTAGCGGGGGGGTGCCAGATACGCAGTATTTT	CASSRTSGGVPDTQYF
.	TRBV6-5	TRBD2	TRBJ2-3	TGTGCCAGCAGTTACTCCGGGGGGGCCGGGTCAGATACGCAGTATTTT	CASSYSGGAGSDTQYF
.	TRBV28	.	TRBJ1-5	TGTGCCAGCAGTACCAACAGGGACGGGCAGCCCCAGCATTTT	CASSTNRDGQPQHF
.	TRBV5-4	TRBD2	TRBJ2-1	TGTGCCAGCAGCTTTGGACTAGCGGGGGGGCCCGGGTACGGTGAGCAGTTCTTC	CASSFGLAGGPGYGEQFF
.	TRBV15	TRBD1	TRBJ1-5	TGTGCCACCAGCGGCACAGGGGAACAGCCCCAGCATTTT	CATSGTGEQPQHF
.	TRBV28	TRBD1	TRBJ2-2	TGTGCCAGCAGAATACAGGGGCCCACCACCGGGGAGCTGTTTTTT	CASRIQGPTTGELFF
.	TRBV7-2	.	TRBJ2-7	TGTGCCAGCAGCCCGTCCCCCGGAGGCTCCTACGAGCAGTACTTC	CASSPSPGGSYEQYF
.	TRBV15	.	TRBJ2-1	TGTGCCACCAGCGAAAGGACGGGATACAATGAGCAGTTCTTC	CATSERTGYNEQFF
few	TRBV28	.	TRBJ2-7	TGTGCCAGCAGCCTGACTCCTAGCTCCTACGAGCAGTACTTC	CASSLTPSSYEQYF
.	TRBV25-1	.	TRBJ1-1	TGTGCCAGCAGCCCGGACAGTCGAAACACTGAAGCTTTCTTT	CASSPDSRNTEAFF
.	TRBV7-8	TRBD1	TRBJ1-1	TGTGCCAGCAGCACAGGGACAGGGGACACTGAAGCTTTCTTT	CASSTGTGDTEAFF
.	TRBV7-3	TRBD1	TRBJ2-1	TGTGCCAGCAGCTTCAAGGGGACAGGGTCAGTCAATGAGCAGTTCTTC	CASSFKGTGSVNEQFF
.	TRBV19	.	TRBJ2-3	TGTGCCAGTAGTTGGACAGAGGGTACGCAGTATTTT	CASSWTEGTQYF
.	TRBV27	.	TRBJ1-6	TGTGCCAGCAGTTTTGCGGTCTCCGGGGATTCACCCCTCCACTTT	CASSFAVSGDSPLHF